A selection of T cell receptor beta chains follows, all from one sample in a study of regulatory T cells in long-lasting Graves disease. In TCRdb, the multiplex PCR reads were re-called with MiXCR into one record per CDR3 protein. This table has some 490,000 distinct CDR3 sequences, around 12% appearing once. The same specimen was also included in a second study, on T cells in Graves' hyperthyroidism and ophthalmopathy.

The sample in question was peripheral blood mononuclear cells (PBMCs), obtained at new diagnosis, from a patient treated with antithyroid drugs. These TCRs come from a woman aged 25 to 45 with Graves disease. The CDR3 runs from the conserved cysteine through the conserved F or W. D genes are given only for firm matches. Some rows have no size entry. The others give once, few or many, or a class for an expanded clone.

j_call | d_call | v_call | clone_size | cdr3_nt | cdr3_aa
TRBJ2-2 | - | TRBV7-9 | few | TGTGCCAGCAGCTCCTCAAGTGGCGGGGAGCTGTTTTTT | CASSSSSGGELFF
TRBJ2-1 | - | TRBV25-1 | - | TGTGCCAGCAGTGACGGACGGGCGAGGAATGAGCAGTTCTTC | CASSDGRARNEQFF
TRBJ2-7 | - | TRBV7-3 | few | TGTGCCAGCAGCTTAGCCAGAGGACGGTTGTACGACGAGCAGTACTTC | CASSLARGRLYDEQYF
TRBJ2-1 | TRBD2 | TRBV30 | - | TGTGCCTGGAAATTGGGGGCGCGAGCGGGAGGATACAATGAGCAGTTCTTC | CAWKLGARAGGYNEQFF
TRBJ2-5 | - | TRBV7-9 | many | TGTGCCAGCAGCCTCCGGGACATCTTGGGGGAGACCCAGTACTTC | CASSLRDILGETQYF
TRBJ2-7 | TRBD1 | TRBV10-3 | - | TGTGCCATCAGTGGGCCCCGGGACAGGGGCCACGAGCAGTACTTC | CAISGPRDRGHEQYF
TRBJ2-2 | - | TRBV11-2 | many | TGTGCCAGCAGCTTTAGACGGGTACCTAACCCCGGGGAGCTGTTTTTT | CASSFRRVPNPGELFF
TRBJ2-7 | - | TRBV28 | many | TGTGCCAGCAGTTTATACTCGGAGACCTACTACGAGCAGTACTTC | CASSLYSETYYEQYF
TRBJ1-2 | - | TRBV6-1 | many | TGTGCCAGCACCCCCGGGACGGCGGTGGGGTATGGCTACACCTTC | CASTPGTAVGYGYTF
TRBJ2-1 | - | TRBV20-1 | many | TGCAGTGCTTCTAACTGGAAAAGGAGCTCCTACAATGAGCAGTTCTTC | CSASNWKRSSYNEQFF
TRBJ2-5 | TRBD2 | TRBV2 | few | TGTGCCAGCGGTCCACTTAGCGGGTTCGGAGGCACCCAGTACTTC | CASGPLSGFGGTQYF
TRBJ2-2 | TRBD1 | TRBV11-3 | many | TGTGCCAGCAGCAGGGACAGGACCAACACCGGGGAGCTGTTTTTT | CASSRDRTNTGELFF
TRBJ2-7 | - | TRBV10-3 | many | TGTGCCACCCTGGCAACCTACGAGCAGTACTTC | CATLATYEQYF
TRBJ1-2 | - | TRBV13 | few | TGTGCCAGCAGCTTAGTAGTCGGGAAAGGCTCAGGCTACACCTTC | CASSLVVGKGSGYTF
TRBJ2-2 | TRBD2 | TRBV12-3/TRBV12-4 | few | TGTGCCAGCACCTCAAGGCCCTTGGGACTAGCGGGAGGGCCGGGCGGGGAGCTGTTTTTT | CASTSRPLGLAGGPGGELFF
TRBJ1-2 | - | TRBV28 | many | TGTGCCAGCATCGCTAACTATGGCTACACCTTC | CASIANYGYTF
TRBJ1-3 | - | TRBV28 | - | TGTGCCAGCTTCCGTTTCGGGGAATCTGGAAACACCATATATTTT | CASFRFGESGNTIYF
TRBJ2-2 | - | TRBV30 | many | TGTGCCTGGAGTGTACTTAGTGCCGGGGAGCTGTTTTTT | CAWSVLSAGELFF
TRBJ1-2 | - | TRBV7-9 | few | TGTGCCAGCAGCTTAGAAGACGCTGGAGGCTACACCTTC | CASSLEDAGGYTF
TRBJ1-2 | - | TRBV30 | few | TGTGCCTGGAGCCCCGGGGGGCAAGCGGGCTACACCTTC | CAWSPGGQAGYTF
TRBJ2-1 | - | TRBV11-3 | many | TGTGCCAGCAGCGTCGAGGGTACCTTTGGCTGGGTGTTCTTC | CASSVEGTFGWVFF
TRBJ2-7 | - | TRBV15 | few | TGTGCCACCAGCAGAGATAGAGACGAGCAGTACTTC | CATSRDRDEQYF
TRBJ1-5 | TRBD1 | TRBV20-1 | few | TGCAGTGCCGGACAGGGGGGGGAGCCCCAGCATTTT | CSAGQGGEPQHF
TRBJ1-3 | TRBD1 | TRBV5-1 | many | TGCGCCAGCAGCCTTGGGACAGGGGGAGGAAACACCATATATTTT | CASSLGTGGGNTIYF
TRBJ2-5 | TRBD2 | TRBV2 | many | TGTGCCAGCAGTTTTACCGGGACTAGGGGCGAGACCCAGTACTTC | CASSFTGTRGETQYF
TRBJ2-7 | - | TRBV27 | many | TGTGCCAGCAGTTTGAGCGGGTTGGTCTACGAGCAGTACTTC | CASSLSGLVYEQYF
TRBJ2-2 | TRBD2 | TRBV7-3 | many | TGTGCCAGCAGCTCCGGGACTAGCGGAACCGGGGAGCTGTTTTTT | CASSSGTSGTGELFF
TRBJ2-1 | TRBD2 | TRBV20-1 | many | TGCAGTGCTAGAGGGGATCGGGAGGGCTACAATGAGCAGTTCTTC | CSARGDREGYNEQFF
TRBJ2-1 | - | TRBV12-3/TRBV12-4 | many | TGTGCCAGCAGTCCCCGAGGGGGGCAAGGTGAGCAGTTCTTC | CASSPRGGQGEQFF
TRBJ1-1 | - | TRBV29-1 | many | TGCAGCGTCCTTGACAGGAACACTGAAGCTTTCTTT | CSVLDRNTEAFF
TRBJ1-1 | - | TRBV14 | - | TGTGCCAGCACCCCTCAAGCGTTGAACACTGAAGCTTTCTTT | CASTPQALNTEAFF
TRBJ2-5 | - | TRBV6-1 | many | TGTGCCAGCAGTGAAGCCTTAACGGAGGCAGCCAGCCAAGAGACCCAGTACTTC | CASSEALTEAASQETQYF
TRBJ2-1 | TRBD2 | TRBV20-1 | many | TGCAGTGCTACTAGCGGGGCCAGCTCCTACAATGAGCAGTTCTTC | CSATSGASSYNEQFF
TRBJ1-5 | TRBD1 | TRBV7-2 | few | TGTGCCAGCAGCTTAAACAGGGGGCTGTGGCAGCCCCAGCATTTT | CASSLNRGLWQPQHF
TRBJ1-1 | TRBD1 | TRBV20-1 | once | TGCAGTGCCCGTCCCGGGACAGGGAGGAACACTGAAGCTTTCTTT | CSARPGTGRNTEAFF
TRBJ1-5 | TRBD1 | TRBV10-3 | many | TGTGCCATCAGCGATACAGGGGGGGATAGCAATCAGCCCCAGCATTTT | CAISDTGGDSNQPQHF
TRBJ1-5 | - | TRBV28 | many | TGTGCCAGCAGTTACGGGGACAATAGCAATCAGCCCCAGCATTTT | CASSYGDNSNQPQHF
TRBJ2-3 | - | TRBV6-1 | many | TGTGCCAGCGAGAGGACCCCCAAGGATACGCAGTATTTT | CASERTPKDTQYF
TRBJ2-1 | - | TRBV13 | many | TGTGCCAGCAGCGCGACCCAGGGCCCTGGCTCCTACAATGAGCAGTTCTTC | CASSATQGPGSYNEQFF
TRBJ2-7 | TRBD1 | TRBV5-1 | many | TGCGCCAGCGCAAGACAGGGAAGGTTCGACTACGAGCAGTACTTC | CASARQGRFDYEQYF
TRBJ2-3 | - | TRBV4-1 | - | TGCACCAGCAGCCAATCAGTCAGGACAGATACGCAGTATTTT | CTSSQSVRTDTQYF
TRBJ2-1 | - | TRBV9 | - | TGTGCCAGCAGCGTGGAAGGGAACTCCTACAATGAGCAGTTCTTC | CASSVEGNSYNEQFF
TRBJ2-4 | TRBD2 | TRBV7-2 | many | TGTGCCAGCAGCCCGAAAGCGGGAAGTCCCCTCGCCAAAAACATTCAGTACTTC | CASSPKAGSPLAKNIQYF
TRBJ2-2 | - | TRBV12-3/TRBV12-4 | - | TGTGCCAGCAGTTTAAGGCGGACGACGGGCGGGGAGCTGTTTTTT | CASSLRRTTGGELFF
TRBJ1-4 | - | TRBV4-2 | - | TGTGCCAGCAGCCACACCGGGACGATGGATGAAAAACTGTTTTTT | CASSHTGTMDEKLFF
TRBJ2-5 | - | TRBV12-3/TRBV12-4 | few | TGTGCCAGCAGCTATTCGCTGATTACGGAGACCCAGTACTTC | CASSYSLITETQYF
TRBJ2-5 | TRBD2 | TRBV2 | many | TGTGCCAGCACCGGAGGGAGGGGTGAGACCCAGTACTTC | CASTGGRGETQYF
TRBJ2-3 | TRBD2 | TRBV5-6 | many | TGTGCCAGCAACTATAGGACTAGCGGGAGGGGTACGCAGTATTTT | CASNYRTSGRGTQYF
TRBJ1-1 | - | TRBV4-3 | many | TGCGCCAGCAGCCAAGATGACTTTAGCAGGAAAGCTTTCTTT | CASSQDDFSRKAFF
TRBJ1-1 | - | TRBV29-1 | many | TGCAGCGTTGAGCGGGGTCACGGCACTGAAGCTTTCTTT | CSVERGHGTEAFF
TRBJ2-7 | TRBD2 | TRBV20-1 | - | TGCAGTGCTAGAGGGGGGATAGCGGGCACCTACGAGCAGTACTTC | CSARGGIAGTYEQYF
TRBJ2-1 | - | TRBV7-3 | many | TGTGCCAGCAGCTCGTTAGGACGCAACTACAATGAGCAGTTCTTC | CASSSLGRNYNEQFF
TRBJ1-1 | - | TRBV6-1 | many | TGTGCCAGCAGGAACCTCCGACAGAACACTGAAGCTTTCTTT | CASRNLRQNTEAFF
TRBJ2-7 | - | TRBV7-9 | many | TGTGCCAGCAGCTCCGTGGGGGAGGACGAGCAGTACTTC | CASSSVGEDEQYF
TRBJ1-4 | - | TRBV28 | - | TGTGCCAGCAGGCCCCGAGGGGGGTCTATTAATGAAAAACTGTTTTTT | CASRPRGGSINEKLFF
TRBJ2-3 | - | TRBV10-3 | many | TGTGCCATCAGTGGAGGACGACGAGGGGGTCCGACAGATACGCAGTATTTT | CAISGGRRGGPTDTQYF
TRBJ2-1 | - | TRBV28 | many | TGTGCCAGCAGAGCTGACCCACACCCGAACAATGAGCAGTTCTTC | CASRADPHPNNEQFF